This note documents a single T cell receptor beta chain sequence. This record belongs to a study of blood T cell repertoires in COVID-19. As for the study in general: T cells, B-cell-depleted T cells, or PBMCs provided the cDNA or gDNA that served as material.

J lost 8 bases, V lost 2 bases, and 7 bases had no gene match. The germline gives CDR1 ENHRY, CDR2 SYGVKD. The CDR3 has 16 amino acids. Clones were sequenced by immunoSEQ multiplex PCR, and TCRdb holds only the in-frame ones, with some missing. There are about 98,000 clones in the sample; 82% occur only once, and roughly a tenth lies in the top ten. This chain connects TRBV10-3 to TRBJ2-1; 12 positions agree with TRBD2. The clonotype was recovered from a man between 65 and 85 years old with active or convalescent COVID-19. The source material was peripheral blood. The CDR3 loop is CAISEPSSGGAYEQFF. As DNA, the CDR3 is TGTGCCATCAGTGAGCCCTCTAGCGGGGGGGCCTATGAGCAGTTCTTC.